This T cell receptor beta chain was sequenced for a study of OX40 agonist ivuxolimab in advanced cancers. On the study more broadly: Patients' therapy was ivuxolimab, an antibody that acts as an agonist of OX40 (CD134). People in dose escalation had one of these cancers: hepatocellular carcinoma, melanoma, renal cell or head and neck cancer. Patient treatment consisted of intravenous ivuxolimab administration every 2 weeks at 0.01 to 10 mg/kg.

Turning to this clone: The antigen is unknown.

Generated by immunoSEQ multiplex PCR, the TCRdb table keeps only in-frame clones and is missing some. The sample carries some 55,000 clones, roughly three quarters recorded once. Study conclusions and caveats: CD8+ T cells were the subset that, on average, had more expanded clones than CD4+.

Deletions cut 3 bases from V and 5 bases from J, with 20 bases between. The CDR3 totals 17 residues. CDR1 and CDR2 (germline): LNHDA, SQIVND (reference sequence). The receptor's source is an adult with an advanced solid tumor such as melanoma, head and neck, liver or kidney cancer. Source: CD4+ or CD8+ T cells sorted from blood, taken in a trial of the OX40 agonist ivuxolimab. The chain employs TRBV19 and TRBJ2-1; maybe TRBD2 (7 bases). Written as DNA, the CDR3 is TGTGCCAGTAGTATGTCTTTTAGGGGGGGGCTCGACAATGAGCAGTTCTTC. Protein sequence: CASSMSFRGGLDNEQFF.